A single sample is the source of the 25 T cell receptor beta chains below, sequenced in a study of blood T cell repertoires in COVID-19. Sequencing used immunoSEQ multiplex PCR; TCRdb keeps in-frame clones, though not all of them. The table shows roughly 150,000 clones, with approximately 78% occurring only once. The specimen was peripheral blood. The receptors here all came from a human donor with acute or convalescent COVID-19. The donor label of this sample is uncertain.

The rearrangement links TRBV7-8 to TRBJ1-3, with D perhaps TRBD1 (6 bases). Germline V gene sequence: CDR1 SGHVS, CDR2 FQNEAQ. The CDR3 sequence is 16 residues long. V dropped 0 bases and J dropped 4 bases, with 13 bases sitting between them. The DNA for the CDR3 is TGTGCCAGCAGCTTAGCGCAACAGGGATACGGAAACACCATATATTTT. Translation gives CASSLAQQGYGNTIYF.

The rearrangement links TRBV30 to TRBJ1-3, with 7 bases that match TRBD1. The CDR3 runs to 13 residues. Trimming removed 5 bases from V and 6 bases from J; junction bases left unmatched: 7. From germline, CDR1 is GTSNPN and CDR2 SVGIG (reference sequence). CDR3 DNA sequence: TGTGCCTGGGAACCGGGACAGTCAAACACCATATATTTT. Encoded protein: CAWEPGQSNTIYF.

This clone occurred once. The rearrangement uses TRBV9 and TRBJ1-6; D remains ambiguous. The CDR3 is 13 residues long. Germline V gene data show CDR1 as SGDLS and CDR2 as YYNGEE. Trimming cost V 4 bases and J 12 bases, with 14 bases left between them. This chain's CDR3 is CASSSDPREPLHF. The CDR3 region has the DNA TGTGCCAGCAGCTCCGACCCGAGGGAACCCCTCCACTTT.

The table lists this clone with a few counts. The chain couples TRBV5-1 to TRBJ2-2, with unresolved D. Germline lookup yields CDR1 SGHRS and CDR2 YFSETQ. Trimming took off 0 bases at V and 5 bases at J, with 8 bases between the two ends. This CDR3 comprises 14 residues. The CDR3 DNA follows: TGCGCCAGCAGCTTGGGGCACCCTACCGGGGAGCTGTTTTTT. Protein: CASSLGHPTGELFF.

J is TRBJ2-3 and V is TRBV2; D is possibly TRBD2 (7 bases). V lost 5 bases and J 4 bases, leaving 16 bases between the germline ends. The germline V gene encodes CDR1 SNHLY and CDR2 FYNNEI. The CDR3 sequence is 15 residues long. The CDR3 here is CASSPQGRDADTQYF. The CDR3, as DNA: TGTGCCAGCAGTCCTCAGGGGAGGGACGCAGATACGCAGTATTTT.

The sample holds one count of this clone. The chain uses TRBV14 and TRBJ1-6; no firm D call. CDR1 and CDR2 (germline): SGHDN, FVKESK. This CDR3 spans 15 amino acids. V was clipped by 4 bases and J by 8 bases, with 15 bases between them. The CDR3 is CASSPPGLRDSPLHF. CDR3 sequence (DNA): TGTGCCAGCAGCCCGCCTGGCCTGAGGGATTCACCCCTCCACTTT.

The chain uses TRBV6-1 and TRBJ1-1, with no clear D. The V gene's germline CDR1 is MNHNS and CDR2 SASEGT. The CDR3 has 14 amino acids. V was clipped by 3 bases and J by 4 bases, with 12 bases between them. The CDR3 protein is CASSDITSLTEAFF. The DNA of the CDR3 is TGTGCCAGCAGTGATATTACCTCACTCACTGAAGCTTTCTTT.

The V gene is TRBV4-3, the J gene TRBJ1-3; 9 bases align to TRBD1. This CDR3 has 14 residues. Germline V CDR1 and CDR2: LGHNA, YSLEER. V trimming: 0 bases; J trimming: 8 bases; junction bases outside the gene matches: 2. DNA of the CDR3: TGCGCCAGCAGCCAAGAACAGGGGGCTTACACCATATATTTT. Amino acid sequence: CASSQEQGAYTIYF.

This clone was picked up one time. The chain links TRBV2 to TRBJ2-5; D gene unclear. This CDR3 is built from 11 residues. V was cut by 10 bases and J by 3 bases, with 9 bases left in between. Germline values: CDR1 SNHLY, CDR2 FYNNEI. CDR3 sequence reads: CATGREETQYF. DNA of the CDR3: TGTGCCACTGGCCGGGAAGAGACCCAGTACTTC.

The chain couples TRBV12-3 or TRBV12-4 to TRBJ1-2; 8 bases match TRBD1. The CDR3 contains 13 residues. V lost 3 bases to trimming and J lost 8 bases; unmatched junction nucleotides: 5. The CDR3: CASSFQGAEGYTF. In DNA, the CDR3 is TGTGCCAGCAGTTTTCAGGGGGCAGAGGGCTACACCTTC.

V and J are TRBV7-9 and TRBJ1-1; D is possibly TRBD1 (5 bases). Per germline, CDR1 SEHNR and CDR2 FQNEAQ (reference sequence). The CDR3 extends over 14 amino acids. The germline V and J ends were trimmed by 6 bases and 5 bases, with 16 bases remaining between them. CDR3 protein: CASSSGLLRTEAFF. The CDR3 DNA reads as TGTGCCAGCAGTTCGGGACTCCTGAGGACTGAAGCTTTCTTT.

Worth noting for this clone: Other nucleotide sequences in the sample specify the same CDR3. The V and J genes are TRBV6-1 and TRBJ2-7, with D tentatively TRBD2 (5 bases). In germline, CDR1 is MNHNS, CDR2 SASEGT. V gave up 2 bases and J gave up 4 bases, with 9 bases separating them. The length of the CDR3 is 13 residues. The CDR3 reads CASSEQGGYEQYF. CDR3 nucleotide sequence: TGTGCCAGCAGTGAACAAGGAGGATACGAGCAGTACTTC.

This clone was detected once. This chain connects TRBV2 to TRBJ1-4, with D maybe TRBD1 (5 bases). The CDR3 spans 15 residues. Trimming shortened V by 5 bases and J by 4 bases, and 14 bases separated the two germline ends. CDR1 is SNHLY, CDR2 FYNNEI, per germline. The CDR3 DNA reads TGTGCCAGCAGTCCGACGGGGGTTTATAATGAAAAACTGTTTTTT. This encodes CASSPTGVYNEKLFF. Variable domain in full (rest from reference TRBV2 and TRBJ1-4): EPEVTQTPSHQVTQMGQEVILRCVPISNHLYFYWYRQILGQKVEFLVSFYNNEISEKSEIFDDQFSVERPDGSNFTLKIRSTKLEDSAMYFCASSPTGVYNEKLFFGSGTQLSVL.

This sequence joins TRBV30 and TRBJ1-1; tentatively, D is TRBD1 (5 bases). Germline CDR1 GTSNPN, CDR2 SVGIG (reference sequence). This CDR3 is built from 13 residues. V lost 4 bases to trimming and J lost 7 bases, with 16 bases between them. The CDR3 region is CAWILTGGIEAFF. The CDR3 nucleotides read TGTGCCTGGATTTTGACTGGGGGGATTGAAGCTTTCTTT. The full variable domain, its missing parts supplied by reference TRBV30 and TRBJ1-1, is SQTIHQWPATLVQPVGSPLSLECTVEGTSNPNLYWYRQAAGRGLQLLFYSVGIGQISSEVPQNLSASRPQDRQFILSSKKLLLSDSGFYLCAWILTGGIEAFFGQGTRLTVV.

The CDR3 DNA reads TGCGCCAGCAGTGAGTCTCTGGGGGCACGTTCACCCCTCCACTTT. Translation: CASSESLGARSPLHF. This chain uses TRBV10-1 with TRBJ1-6; D perhaps matches TRBD1 (6 bases). CDR3 size: 15 residues. Trimming left V 0 bases short and J 9 bases short, with 12 bases between. The germline V gene has CDR1 WNHNN and CDR2 SYGVQD (reference sequence).

This rearrangement joins TRBV2 to TRBJ2-5; TRBD1 is a possible D gene (5 bases). Trimming shortened V by 6 bases and J by 0 bases, and 5 bases separated the two germline ends. Germline CDR1 and CDR2: SNHLY and FYNNEI. The CDR3 runs to 12 residues. CDR3 residues: CASRDNQETQYF. The CDR3 DNA is TGTGCCAGCAGGGACAACCAAGAGACCCAGTACTTC.

The rearrangement uses TRBV5-1 and TRBJ2-1; 9 bases are shared with TRBD1. With 4 bases clipped from V and 8 bases from J, the junction kept 10 bases outside the gene matches. The CDR3 loop spans 15 amino acids. The germline gives CDR1 SGHRS, CDR2 YFSETQ. In nucleotides, the CDR3 is TGCGCCAGCAGCAGAACCGGGACAGGGTCGTATGAGCAGTTCTTC. Protein: CASSRTGTGSYEQFF.

The rearrangement joins TRBV4-3 to TRBJ1-3; the D gene is possibly TRBD1 (6 bases). V lost 4 bases and J lost 6, with 22 bases in between. The CDR3 has 17 amino acids. The V gene's germline CDR1 is LGHNA and CDR2 YSLEER. CDR3 loop: CASSLLKGAQGLNTIYF. The CDR3 DNA reads TGCGCCAGCAGCCTCTTGAAGGGAGCACAGGGCCTAAACACCATATATTTT.

This clone has a single count. The chain carries TRBV2 and TRBJ2-1; 9 positions match TRBD2. This CDR3 region has 15 residues. Trimming took 5 bases from V and 3 from J; bases not matched to a gene: 5. Germline assignment: CDR1 SNHLY and CDR2 FYNNEI. The CDR3 bases are TGTGCCAGCAGTCGCGGGGGGGCCATCTACAATGAGCAGTTCTTC. This gives the protein CASSRGGAIYNEQFF.

V and J are TRBV2 and TRBJ1-1, with D hard to call. Germline V gene sequence: CDR1 SNHLY, CDR2 FYNNEI. The V gene lost 7 bases and the J gene lost 1 base, with 4 bases spanning the gap. CDR3 length: 11 amino acids. The CDR3 DNA reads TGTGCCAGCAACAGGAACACTGAAGCTTTCTTT. It is translated as CASNRNTEAFF.

V usage is TRBV19 and J usage is TRBJ1-2, with D tentatively TRBD1 (5 bases). CDR3 length: 17 amino acids. In germline, CDR1 is LNHDA, CDR2 SQIVND (reference sequence). Trimming took 1 base from V and 5 from J, leaving 20 bases between them. CDR3 protein: CASSIGGRPQFSYGYTF. In DNA, the CDR3 is TGTGCCAGTAGTATAGGGGGCCGCCCCCAGTTCTCATATGGCTACACCTTC. The complete variable domain, with remaining parts taken from reference TRBV19 and TRBJ1-2, reads DGGITQSPKYLFRKEGQNVTLSCEQNLNHDAMYWYRQDPGQGLRLIYYSQIVNDFQKGDIAEGYSVSREKKESFPLTVTSAQKNPTAFYLCASSIGGRPQFSYGYTFGSGTRLTVV.

This chain uses TRBV3-1 (or the pseudogene TRBV3-2) with TRBJ1-6; tentatively, D is TRBD1 (5 bases). V dropped 3 bases and J dropped 8 bases, with 23 bases sitting between them. CDR3 length: 18 amino acids. Germline V CDR1 and CDR2: LGHDT, YNNKEL (reference sequence). CDR3 nucleotides: TGTGCCAGCAGCCACCACTCCGTAGGTCAGGGAGGGGATTCACCCCTCCACTTT. Its protein is CASSHHSVGQGGDSPLHF.

The chain has TRBV5-6 and TRBJ2-7, with 7 nucleotides matching TRBD1. Germline V gene lookup returns CDR1 SGHDT and CDR2 YYEEEE. V shed 6 bases and J 10 bases; nucleotides not matched to a gene: 16. This CDR3 region has 14 residues. CDR3 region: CASTRDSVGFFQYF. The CDR3 DNA follows: TGTGCCAGCACCCGGGACAGTGTTGGATTTTTTCAGTACTTC.

The chain carries TRBV5-1 and TRBJ2-5; the D gene is possibly TRBD2 (6 bases). V lost 1 base to trimming and J lost 5 bases, with 12 bases between them. CDR3 length: 14 residues. Looked up from germline, CDR1 is SGHRS and CDR2 is YFSETQ. DNA for the CDR3: TGCGCCAGCAGCTTGCGGGGGTTGGGCGAGACCCAGTACTTC. As protein: CASSLRGLGETQYF.

This chain links TRBV19 with TRBJ1-2, with a weak D call TRBD1 (5 bases). Germline values: CDR1 LNHDA, CDR2 SQIVND (reference sequence). The V and J ends lost 0 bases and 2 bases respectively, with 10 bases between them. This CDR3 comprises 15 residues. The CDR3 coding sequence is TGTGCCAGTAGTATAGAATTTGGACAAAACTATGGCTACACCTTC. Protein product: CASSIEFGQNYGYTF.